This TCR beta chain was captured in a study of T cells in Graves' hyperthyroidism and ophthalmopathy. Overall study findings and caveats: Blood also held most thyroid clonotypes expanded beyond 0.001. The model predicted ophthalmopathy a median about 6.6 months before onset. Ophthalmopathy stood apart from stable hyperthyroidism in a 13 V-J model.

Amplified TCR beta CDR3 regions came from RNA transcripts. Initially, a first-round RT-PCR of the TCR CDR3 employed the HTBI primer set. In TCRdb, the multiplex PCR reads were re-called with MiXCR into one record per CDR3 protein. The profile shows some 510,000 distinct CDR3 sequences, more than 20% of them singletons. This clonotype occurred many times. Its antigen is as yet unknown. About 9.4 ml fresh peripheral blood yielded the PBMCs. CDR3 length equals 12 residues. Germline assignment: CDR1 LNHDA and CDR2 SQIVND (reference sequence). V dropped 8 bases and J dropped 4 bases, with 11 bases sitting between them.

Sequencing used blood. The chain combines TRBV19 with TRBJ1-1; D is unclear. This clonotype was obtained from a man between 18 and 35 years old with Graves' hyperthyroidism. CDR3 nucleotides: TGTGCCAGTGTAAACGTCGGCACTGAAGCTTTCTTT. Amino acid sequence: CASVNVGTEAFF.